This TCR beta chain was profiled in a study of OX40 agonist ivuxolimab in advanced cancers. Looking at the study overall: With a range of about 23 to 85, age averaged roughly 60 years, and 75% to 90% were male.

The CDR3 extends over 13 amino acids. In germline, CDR1 is LNHDA, CDR2 SQIVND (reference sequence). V was trimmed by 3 bases and J by 1 base, leaving 6 bases between them. Study outcomes and limitations: Nonresponders included some who also had low normalized T-cell clonal expansion. Clonal expansion was seen in CD4+ and CD8+ blood T cells by week 6 at 0.1 to 3.0 mg/kg.

The assay was immunoSEQ multiplex PCR, and TCRdb's table has in-frame clones only and misses some. The sample lists roughly 57,000 clones, less than 85% occurring once. On this clone: The antigen is not known.

This TCR was recovered from an adult with an advanced solid tumor such as melanoma, head and neck, liver or kidney cancer. The chain joins TRBV19 to TRBJ1-1; D gene unclear. The material was CD4+ or CD8+ T cells sorted from blood, obtained in a trial of the OX40 agonist ivuxolimab. CDR3 region: CASSIRGNTEAFF. DNA for the CDR3: TGTGCCAGTAGTATTCGCGGGAACACTGAAGCTTTCTTT.